This T cell receptor beta chain came from a study of T cells in Graves' hyperthyroidism and ophthalmopathy. It was RNA transcripts that yielded the amplified TCR beta CDR3 regions. In the first-round RT-PCR of the TCR CDR3, the HTBI primer set was used. TCRdb processed the multiplex PCR reads anew with MiXCR; each CDR3 protein has one entry. The sample has some 500,000 distinct CDR3 sequences; approximately 25% are singletons. Germline lookup yields CDR1 SGHAT and CDR2 FQNNGV. The V and J ends lost 4 bases and 0 bases respectively, with 16 bases between them. CDR3 size: 17 residues. This clonotype has a count of ten or more.

This TCR was sampled from a woman under 40 with Graves' ophthalmopathy. Specimen: blood. The chain is built from TRBV11-2 and TRBJ1-5, with D perhaps TRBD1 (5 bases). The CDR3 here is CASSSGYRSDSNQPQHF. The CDR3 DNA reads as TGTGCCAGCAGCTCAGGGTACCGATCCGATAGCAATCAGCCCCAGCATTTT.